A selection of T cell receptor beta chains follows, all from one sample in a study of blood T cell repertoires in COVID-19. Libraries were prepared by immunoSEQ multiplex PCR; TCRdb keeps only in-frame clonotypes and omits some of them. In the table there are some 250,000 clones, approximately 91% of which are singletons. Material for sequencing was PBMCs or T cells enriched from blood (not recorded which). The receptors were gathered from a human donor in a cohort exposed to, infected with or recovered from COVID-19 (not recorded which). The donor label of this sample is uncertain. Each CDR3 is given with its conserved first and last residue.

v_call	j_call	cdr3_aa
TRBV20-1	TRBJ2-7	CSASTTGQRVNTYEQYF
TRBV24-1	TRBJ2-5	CATSRAGGETQYF
TRBV30	TRBJ1-6	CAWKGQGNSPLHF
TRBV6-5	TRBJ2-5	CASSYSGQRQETQYF
TRBV29-1	TRBJ1-5	CSVGQGGDQPQHF
TRBV15	TRBJ1-2	CATSEDKNYGYTF
TRBV5-1	TRBJ2-7	CASSSRTGQTAGEQYF
TRBV7-9	TRBJ2-6	CASSLPGQVRSGANVLTF
TRBV5-1	TRBJ2-1	CASSLPSGGVLPEQFF
TRBV5-5	TRBJ2-5	CASSLVGQETQYF
TRBV18	TRBJ2-5	CASSPSVETQYF
TRBV9	TRBJ2-3	CASSVDRQGLGTDTQYF
TRBV19	TRBJ1-2	CASSSDRDYGYTF
TRBV3-1/TRBV3-2	TRBJ2-5	CASSQRGVRGREETQYF
TRBV12-3/TRBV12-4	TRBJ1-1	CASSLAGNTEAFF
TRBV5-1	TRBJ2-2	CASSPRGWTGELFF
TRBV5-1	TRBJ1-5	CASSLGPGSNQPQHF
TRBV12-5	TRBJ1-3	CASGWEGGSSGNTIYF
TRBV9	TRBJ2-5	CASSVGGGQETQYF
TRBV7-9	TRBJ2-1	CASSLLLAALYNEQFF
TRBV9	TRBJ2-1	CASSARFLAGGTYNEQFF
TRBV5-6	TRBJ1-1	CASGQGNLNTEAFF
TRBV10-1	TRBJ1-3	CASSESGGPGNTIYF
TRBV7-6	TRBJ1-1	CASSSIGQGGGPTEAFF
TRBV10-3	TRBJ2-1	CAISRTDTSNEQFF
TRBV27	TRBJ1-6	CASSDRPSSPLHF
TRBV2	TRBJ2-7	CASSPNRASSYEQYF
TRBV6-5	TRBJ1-2	CASSYPQDFLFYGYTF
TRBV14	TRBJ2-7	CASSQGGQGVHEQYF
TRBV4-1	TRBJ1-2	CASSPPGGGGYTF
TRBV6-2/TRBV6-3	TRBJ1-3	CASSPPPGRSGNTIYF
TRBV7-2	TRBJ1-5	CASSLVGTGEVQPQHF
TRBV3-1/TRBV3-2	TRBJ2-3	CASSLGGGRGTQYF
TRBV2	TRBJ1-2	CASSESLTNYGYTF
TRBV25-1	TRBJ1-4	CASRGEGEKLFF
TRBV9	TRBJ2-5	CASSVEAGGMETQYF
TRBV19	TRBJ1-6	CASSRLPQGSSYNSPLHF
TRBV27	TRBJ2-7	CASSLLGGYEQYF
TRBV4-1	TRBJ2-1	CASSPSGTGSRNEQFF
TRBV18	TRBJ1-1	CASSPHRDTEAFF
TRBV12-5	TRBJ2-1	CASDPRLADYNEQFF
TRBV7-9	TRBJ1-1	CASSRRQVIGEAFF
TRBV27	TRBJ2-5	CASSFTAGGPKTQYF
TRBV7-9	TRBJ1-1	CASSSGTVMNTEAFF
TRBV4-1	TRBJ1-2	CASSPQGNYGYTF